This TCR beta chain stems from a study of breast tumors, draining lymph nodes, adjacent tissues. One entry per CDR3 protein, called by TCRdb with MiXCR from the multiplex PCR reads. The sample carries approximately 150,000 distinct CDR3 sequences, roughly 33% recorded once. Germline CDR1 reads KGHDR; CDR2 reads SFDVKD. V shed 10 bases, J shed 7 bases, and the junction held 20 bases outside the gene matches. The CDR3 has 16 amino acids. Samples came from axillary lymph nodes draining the breast cancer. This rearrangement joins TRBV24-1 to TRBJ2-7, with 8 nucleotides matching TRBD1. The clonotype originates from a female donor with breast cancer. Some clones in this sample may be carry-over from other donors' samples. Sequenced input: axillary lymph node tissue. The CDR3 DNA is TGTGCCACAGAAGGACAGGGAATACGTCGGGCTGGGGAGCAGTACTTC. Residues: CATEGQGIRRAGEQYF.